These T cell receptor beta chains were read from a single sample in a study of blood T cells in healthy people across ages. TCRdb itself ran the 5' RACE reads through MiXCR, one entry per CDR3 protein. This table has approximately 690,000 distinct CDR3 sequences, about 43% appearing once. The sequenced material came from blood. Source of these receptors: an elderly man in good health. Each CDR3 is given with its conserved first and last residue. A D gene is named only where the DNA matches it firmly. Clone size is not always given. Where it is, it says once, few, many or a class for expanded clones.

CDR3 protein: CASSCPRQGIAEAFF; CDR3 DNA: TGTGCCAGCAGCTGTCCTCGACAGGGAATCGCTGAAGCTTTCTTT; clone size: -; V gene: TRBV7-9; J gene: TRBJ1-1; D gene: TRBD1
CDR3 protein: CASSGAGSAYNEQFF; CDR3 DNA: TGTGCCAGCAGTGGGGCGGGCTCGGCCTACAATGAGCAGTTCTTC; clone size: -; V gene: TRBV6-1; J gene: TRBJ2-1; D gene: -
CDR3 protein: CASSLGQLNLDTQYF; CDR3 DNA: TGTGCCAGCAGTTTAGGACAGTTAAATTTAGATACGCAGTATTTT; clone size: -; V gene: TRBV28; J gene: TRBJ2-3; D gene: -
CDR3 protein: CASRADRLTYGYTF; CDR3 DNA: TGTGCCAGCAGAGCGGACAGGTTAACCTATGGCTACACCTTC; clone size: few; V gene: TRBV2; J gene: TRBJ1-2; D gene: TRBD1
CDR3 protein: CASSPEAVNYGYTF; CDR3 DNA: TGTGCCAGCAGCCCAGAGGCAGTTAACTATGGCTACACCTTC; clone size: -; V gene: TRBV7-2; J gene: TRBJ1-2; D gene: -
CDR3 protein: CASSQEPGYNEQFF; CDR3 DNA: TGTGCCAGCAGCCAAGAACCAGGCTACAATGAGCAGTTCTTC; clone size: -; V gene: TRBV14; J gene: TRBJ2-1; D gene: -
CDR3 protein: CASSQASGGAETQYF; CDR3 DNA: TGCGCCAGCAGCCAGGCTAGCGGGGGGGCAGAGACCCAGTACTTC; clone size: many; V gene: TRBV4-3; J gene: TRBJ2-5; D gene: TRBD2
CDR3 protein: CASSLLGSNSPLHF; CDR3 DNA: TGTGCCAGCAGCCTTCTCGGATCTAATTCACCCCTCCACTTT; clone size: -; V gene: TRBV7-2; J gene: TRBJ1-6; D gene: -
CDR3 protein: CASSVLSPSSYNEQFF; CDR3 DNA: TGTGCCAGCAGCGTATTAAGCCCAAGCTCCTACAATGAGCAGTTCTTC; clone size: once; V gene: TRBV9; J gene: TRBJ2-1; D gene: -
CDR3 protein: CSESRDRGRADTQYF; CDR3 DNA: TGCAGCGAGTCCCGGGACAGGGGGCGCGCAGATACGCAGTATTTT; clone size: -; V gene: TRBV29-1; J gene: TRBJ2-3; D gene: TRBD1
CDR3 protein: CASTMTGDGRREQFF; CDR3 DNA: TGTGCCAGCACCATGACCGGAGACGGCCGGCGAGAGCAGTTCTTC; clone size: many; V gene: TRBV6-2/TRBV6-3; J gene: TRBJ2-1; D gene: -
CDR3 protein: CASSPPTGRYNEQFF; CDR3 DNA: TGTGCCAGCTCACCACCGACAGGCCGATACAATGAGCAGTTCTTC; clone size: -; V gene: TRBV18; J gene: TRBJ2-1; D gene: -
CDR3 protein: CASSQVLARGGEQFF; CDR3 DNA: TGTGCCAGCAGCCAAGTTTTAGCCAGGGGTGGTGAGCAGTTCTTC; clone size: -; V gene: TRBV14; J gene: TRBJ2-1; D gene: -
CDR3 protein: CASSPRTSGFSYEQYF; CDR3 DNA: TGTGCCAGCAGTCCGCGGACTAGCGGGTTTTCCTACGAGCAGTACTTC; clone size: -; V gene: TRBV6-2/TRBV6-3; J gene: TRBJ2-7; D gene: TRBD2
CDR3 protein: CASSSAWGLGEDYGYTF; CDR3 DNA: TGTGCCAGCAGTAGCGCATGGGGGCTGGGGGAGGACTATGGCTACACCTTC; clone size: -; V gene: TRBV2; J gene: TRBJ1-2; D gene: -
CDR3 protein: CASSPDSRGSYEQYF; CDR3 DNA: TGTGCCAGCAGCCCCGACAGTCGCGGCTCCTACGAGCAGTACTTC; clone size: -; V gene: TRBV6-5; J gene: TRBJ2-7; D gene: -
CDR3 protein: CASSERRGRGYTF; CDR3 DNA: TGTGCCAGCAGCGAAAGGAGGGGTAGGGGCTACACCTTC; clone size: few; V gene: TRBV2; J gene: TRBJ1-2; D gene: -
CDR3 protein: CASSQDLGATGELFF; CDR3 DNA: TGTGCCAGCAGCCAAGATCTGGGCGCCACCGGGGAGCTGTTTTTT; clone size: few; V gene: TRBV4-2; J gene: TRBJ2-2; D gene: -
CDR3 protein: CASSQDDRPYEQYF; CDR3 DNA: TGCGCCAGCAGCCAAGATGATAGGCCTTACGAGCAGTACTTC; clone size: once; V gene: TRBV4-1; J gene: TRBJ2-7; D gene: -
CDR3 protein: CASSYPVRISTPVKETQYF; CDR3 DNA: TGTGCCAGCAGTTACCCGGTCAGGATATCCACTCCCGTTAAGGAGACCCAGTACTTC; clone size: -; V gene: TRBV6-2/TRBV6-3; J gene: TRBJ2-5; D gene: -
CDR3 protein: CASSEGWAGRSGANVLTF; CDR3 DNA: TGTGCCAGCAGTGAAGGATGGGCAGGGAGGTCTGGGGCCAACGTCCTGACTTTC; clone size: -; V gene: TRBV6-1; J gene: TRBJ2-6; D gene: -
CDR3 protein: CSAPALSYGYTF; CDR3 DNA: TGCAGTGCCCCAGCGTTATCCTATGGCTACACCTTC; clone size: many; V gene: TRBV20-1; J gene: TRBJ1-2; D gene: -
CDR3 protein: CASSSGGGSRNYGYTF; CDR3 DNA: TGTGCCAGCAGCTCCGGTGGCGGTTCGCGGAACTATGGCTACACCTTC; clone size: -; V gene: TRBV7-3; J gene: TRBJ1-2; D gene: -
CDR3 protein: CASSLRQGGEAEQFF; CDR3 DNA: TGCGCCAGCAGCTTGCGGCAGGGGGGTGAGGCTGAGCAGTTCTTC; clone size: -; V gene: TRBV5-1; J gene: TRBJ2-1; D gene: -
CDR3 protein: CSATTGGLQETQYF; CDR3 DNA: TGCAGTGCAACTACAGGGGGCCTACAAGAGACCCAGTACTTC; clone size: few; V gene: TRBV20-1; J gene: TRBJ2-5; D gene: TRBD1
CDR3 protein: CASSEPGLAGAGAETQYF; CDR3 DNA: TGTGCCAGCAGCGAACCGGGACTAGCGGGAGCGGGGGCTGAGACCCAGTACTTC; clone size: -; V gene: TRBV7-8; J gene: TRBJ2-5; D gene: TRBD2
CDR3 protein: CASSEGFGAGGDSDTQYF; CDR3 DNA: TGTGCCAGCAGTGAAGGTTTCGGGGCGGGAGGAGATTCGGATACGCAGTATTTT; clone size: -; V gene: TRBV6-1; J gene: TRBJ2-3; D gene: TRBD2
CDR3 protein: CASSNQGGIYKEQFF; CDR3 DNA: TGTGCCAGCAGCAACCAAGGGGGGATCTACAAGGAGCAGTTCTTC; clone size: -; V gene: TRBV2; J gene: TRBJ2-1; D gene: -
CDR3 protein: CASSWTSGRANEQFF; CDR3 DNA: TGTGCCAGCAGCTGGACTAGCGGGAGGGCCAATGAGCAGTTCTTC; clone size: few; V gene: TRBV5-6; J gene: TRBJ2-1; D gene: TRBD2
CDR3 protein: CASSTTSGSRAEQFF; CDR3 DNA: TGTGCCAGCAGCACCACTAGCGGGAGTCGAGCTGAGCAGTTCTTC; clone size: -; V gene: TRBV9; J gene: TRBJ2-1; D gene: TRBD2
CDR3 protein: CASSKTGTSKDEQYF; CDR3 DNA: TGTGCCAGCAGTAAGACCGGGACTAGCAAGGACGAGCAGTACTTC; clone size: once; V gene: TRBV6-6; J gene: TRBJ2-7; D gene: TRBD2
CDR3 protein: CSGRSRVGTGELFF; CDR3 DNA: TGCAGCGGCCGAAGCCGGGTAGGGACCGGGGAGCTGTTTTTT; clone size: -; V gene: TRBV29-1; J gene: TRBJ2-2; D gene: -
CDR3 protein: CASSLGGLAGEQYF; CDR3 DNA: TGTGCCAGCAGCTTAGGAGGGCTAGCGGGGGAGCAGTACTTC; clone size: -; V gene: TRBV7-2; J gene: TRBJ2-5; D gene: TRBD2
CDR3 protein: CAVAGATYNEQFF; CDR3 DNA: TGTGCCGTCGCGGGAGCTACCTACAATGAGCAGTTCTTC; clone size: -; V gene: TRBV6-1; J gene: TRBJ2-1; D gene: TRBD2
CDR3 protein: CASSQEAGFGQPQHF; CDR3 DNA: TGCGCCAGCAGCCAAGAGGCGGGGTTCGGTCAGCCCCAGCATTTT; clone size: -; V gene: TRBV4-3; J gene: TRBJ1-5; D gene: -
CDR3 protein: CAWSPRLAQETQYF; CDR3 DNA: TGTGCCTGGAGTCCTAGACTAGCCCAAGAGACCCAGTACTTC; clone size: -; V gene: TRBV30; J gene: TRBJ2-5; D gene: TRBD2
CDR3 protein: CASSPRRAGGESTDTQYF; CDR3 DNA: TGTGCCAGCAGTCCCCGCAGAGCGGGGGGAGAAAGCACAGATACGCAGTATTTT; clone size: -; V gene: TRBV7-3; J gene: TRBJ2-3; D gene: TRBD2
CDR3 protein: CSGWAGAQNEQFF; CDR3 DNA: TGCAGTGGATGGGCGGGAGCTCAAAATGAGCAGTTCTTC; clone size: -; V gene: TRBV20-1; J gene: TRBJ2-1; D gene: TRBD2
CDR3 protein: CAISDSWTGDRNEQFF; CDR3 DNA: TGTGCCATCAGTGATAGTTGGACAGGGGATCGCAATGAGCAGTTCTTC; clone size: -; V gene: TRBV10-3; J gene: TRBJ2-1; D gene: TRBD1
CDR3 protein: CASSPVKAEQGGAKNIQYF; CDR3 DNA: TGCGCCAGCAGCCCTGTTAAGGCGGAACAGGGGGGAGCCAAAAACATTCAGTACTTC; clone size: -; V gene: TRBV5-1; J gene: TRBJ2-4; D gene: TRBD1
CDR3 protein: CASSLVAGPYNEQFF; CDR3 DNA: TGTGCCAGCAGCTTGGTGGCGGGGCCTTACAATGAGCAGTTCTTC; clone size: many; V gene: TRBV5-4; J gene: TRBJ2-1; D gene: -
CDR3 protein: CSATSAGAATNQKLFF; CDR3 DNA: TGCAGTGCTACCTCAGCAGGGGCTGCAACTAATCAAAAACTGTTTTTT; clone size: -; V gene: TRBV20-1; J gene: TRBJ1-4; D gene: -
CDR3 protein: CASSLLGVRSYNSPLHF; CDR3 DNA: TGTGCCAGCAGCTTATTGGGGGTCCGCTCCTATAATTCACCCCTCCACTTT; clone size: -; V gene: TRBV7-2; J gene: TRBJ1-6; D gene: -
CDR3 protein: CASNNRGRNPRGRYF; CDR3 DNA: TGTGCCAGCAACAACAGGGGGCGAAATCCTCGGGGGCGGTACTTC; clone size: -; V gene: TRBV28; J gene: TRBJ2-7; D gene: TRBD1
CDR3 protein: CAWSNLVSNQPQHF; CDR3 DNA: TGTGCCTGGAGTAATCTGGTTAGCAATCAGCCCCAGCATTTT; clone size: -; V gene: TRBV30; J gene: TRBJ1-5; D gene: -